This entry lists 5 T cell receptor beta chains sequenced from one sample in a study of early T cells in non-severe SARS-CoV-2 infection. Using its own MiXCR run on the 5' RACE reads, TCRdb lists one record per CDR3 protein. This table has 65,000 to 70,000 distinct CDR3 sequences, 9.5% to 13% appearing once. The sample was whole blood. The receptors originated from an adult who was a healthcare worker with PCR-confirmed SARS-CoV-2 infection or an uninfected control (not recorded which).

V is TRBV7-9 and J is TRBJ1-1; D uncertain. CDR3 length equals 12 residues. Per the germline V gene, CDR1 is SEHNR and CDR2 is FQNEAQ (reference sequence). V lost 4 bases and J lost 6, with 9 bases in between. Here the CDR3 reads CASSWLGPEAFF. The CDR3 nucleotides read TGTGCCAGCAGCTGGTTAGGGCCTGAAGCTTTCTTT.

This clonotype was counted ten times or more. This sequence joins TRBV18 and TRBJ1-2; TRBD1 agrees at 10 bases. The germline V gene has CDR1 KGHSH and CDR2 LQKENI. V lost 4 bases, J lost 8 bases, and 4 bases stayed unmatched. CDR3 length: 13 residues. The CDR3 sequence is CASSRDRGRGYTF. In DNA, the CDR3 is TGTGCCAGCTCACGAGACAGGGGGCGAGGCTACACCTTC.

This clonotype was seen repeatedly, ten times or more. The rearrangement uses TRBV20-1 and TRBJ2-3, with TRBD1 identical over 8 bases. V shed 3 bases and J 2 bases; nucleotides not matched to a gene: 4. CDR1 and CDR2 from the germline V gene are DFQATT and SNEGSKA (reference sequence). The CDR3 extends over 14 amino acids. CDR3 sequence reads: CSASDRGHTDTQYF. For the CDR3, the DNA is TGCAGTGCTAGCGACAGGGGACACACAGATACGCAGTATTTT.

This CDR3 reads CASSVGGGAETQYF. DNA for the CDR3: TGTGCCAGCAGCGTAGGGGGTGGGGCCGAGACCCAGTACTTC. The chain joins TRBV9 to TRBJ2-5; possibly TRBD1 for D (5 bases). The CDR3 length is 14 residues. Germline V gene lookup returns CDR1 SGDLS and CDR2 YYNGEE. The V gene lost 0 bases and the J gene lost 5 bases, with 11 bases spanning the gap.

This clonotype appeared once. The chain carries TRBV4-1 and TRBJ2-1; D is tentatively TRBD1 or TRBD2 (5 bases each). CDR1 MGHRA and CDR2 YSYEKL come from the germline V gene. V was clipped by 3 bases and J by 0 bases, with 12 bases between them. The CDR3 loop spans 16 amino acids. The CDR3: CASSHGDPFSYNEQFF. Written as DNA, the CDR3 is TGCGCCAGCAGCCATGGGGACCCCTTCTCCTACAATGAGCAGTTCTTC.